This passage covers 9 T cell receptor beta chains from one sample sequenced in a study of T and B cells in COVID-19 patients. Multiplex PCR with BIOMED2 TRB-A/B primer pools amplified TRB rearrangements. Using its own MiXCR run on the multiplex PCR reads, TCRdb lists one record per CDR3 protein. The sample holds 5,500 to 7,000 distinct CDR3 sequences, 20% to 30% seen once. Blood genomic DNA input for TRB amplification was about 220-500 ng. Material for sequencing was blood. These receptors were obtained from a human donor with active COVID-19.

This clonotype showed up just a few times. This rearrangement joins TRBV4-3 to TRBJ1-1; no clear D. Trimming took 0 bases from V and 2 from J, leaving 7 bases between them. In germline, CDR1 is LGHNA, CDR2 YSLEER. The CDR3 is made up of 14 amino acids. The CDR3 sequence is CASSQEGGNTEAFF. CDR3 in DNA: TGCGCCAGCAGCCAAGAGGGAGGAAACACTGAAGCTTTCTTT.

This sequence joins TRBV14 and TRBJ1-2; the D is unclear. The V gene lost 0 bases and the J gene lost 8 bases, with 16 bases spanning the gap. Germline V gene lookup returns CDR1 SGHDN and CDR2 FVKESK. CDR3 length equals 15 residues. The CDR3 DNA reads TGTGCCAGCAGCCAAGATATCTCGGGAAGGGAGGGCTACACCTTC. Its translation is CASSQDISGREGYTF.

V is TRBV5-1 and J is TRBJ2-1, with TRBD2 matching over 14 bases. CDR3 size: 16 residues. The V and J ends lost 0 bases and 8 bases, in that order; junction bases with no gene match: 4. Germline CDR1 SGHRS, CDR2 YFSETQ. CDR3 region: CASSLAGTSGSDEQFF. For the CDR3, the DNA is TGCGCCAGCAGCTTGGCCGGGACTAGCGGGAGTGATGAGCAGTTCTTC.

The J gene is TRBJ2-2, the V gene TRBV5-6; D possibly matches TRBD1 or TRBD2 (5 bases each). Between the trimmed V and J ends, which lost 3 bases and 3 bases, there was a span of 9 bases. Germline values: CDR1 SGHDT, CDR2 YYEEEE. The CDR3 length is 14 residues. The CDR3 sequence is CASSWGSDTGELFF. For the CDR3, the DNA is TGTGCCAGCAGCTGGGGGTCGGACACCGGGGAGCTGTTTTTT.

This clonotype counts as medium-sized. The genes are TRBV5-4 and TRBJ2-1; TRBD2 matches at 7 bases. The V and J ends lost 4 bases and 8 bases, in that order; junction bases with no gene match: 12. Germline V CDR1 and CDR2: SGHNT, YYREEE (reference sequence). The length of the CDR3 is 15 residues. The CDR3 DNA reads TGTGCCAGCAGCCGCGAGCGGGGAGGCAGGCATGAGCAGTTCTTC. It specifies CASSRERGGRHEQFF.

This clonotype was observed a handful of times. CDR3 amino acids: CSARAMAGRAYNEQFF. CDR3 DNA sequence: TGCAGTGCTAGAGCTATGGCGGGGAGGGCCTACAATGAGCAGTTCTTC. V usage is TRBV20-1 and J usage is TRBJ2-1; 7 bases agree with TRBD2. After removal of 1 base from V and 2 bases from J, the junction contained 8 bases not matched to a gene. This CDR3 contains 16 residues. The germline V gene encodes CDR1 DFQATT and CDR2 SNEGSKA (reference sequence).

J is TRBJ2-5 and V is TRBV29-1; 7 bases are a match to TRBD1. V dropped 4 bases and J dropped 7; count of bases not matched to a gene: 3. The CDR3 is 11 amino acids. Germline CDR1 is SQVTM and CDR2 is ANQGSEA. The CDR3 protein is CSVGSGGTQYF. Written as DNA, the CDR3 is TGCAGCGTTGGATCAGGGGGGACCCAGTACTTC.

This clonotype is medium-sized (0.01 to 0.1%) within its sample. J is TRBJ2-7 and V is TRBV6-1; D is uncertain. Germline CDR1 is MNHNS and CDR2 is SASEGT. The V and J ends lost 7 bases and 6 bases respectively, with 16 bases between them. The CDR3 has 13 residues. This chain's CDR3 is CASIATRRSEQYF. DNA for the CDR3: TGTGCCAGCATTGCGACTCGCCGCTCCGAGCAGTACTTC.

Within the sample, this clonotype is medium-sized. The genes are TRBV19 and TRBJ1-1; no clear D gene. With 4 bases removed from V and 5 bases from J, the gap between germline ends came to 17 bases. The germline gives CDR1 LNHDA, CDR2 SQIVND (reference sequence). CDR3 size: 15 residues. The CDR3 nucleotides are TGTGCCAGTAGTAGCTACCAGGCCATGTGGACTGAAGCTTTCTTT. This translates into CASSSYQAMWTEAFF.